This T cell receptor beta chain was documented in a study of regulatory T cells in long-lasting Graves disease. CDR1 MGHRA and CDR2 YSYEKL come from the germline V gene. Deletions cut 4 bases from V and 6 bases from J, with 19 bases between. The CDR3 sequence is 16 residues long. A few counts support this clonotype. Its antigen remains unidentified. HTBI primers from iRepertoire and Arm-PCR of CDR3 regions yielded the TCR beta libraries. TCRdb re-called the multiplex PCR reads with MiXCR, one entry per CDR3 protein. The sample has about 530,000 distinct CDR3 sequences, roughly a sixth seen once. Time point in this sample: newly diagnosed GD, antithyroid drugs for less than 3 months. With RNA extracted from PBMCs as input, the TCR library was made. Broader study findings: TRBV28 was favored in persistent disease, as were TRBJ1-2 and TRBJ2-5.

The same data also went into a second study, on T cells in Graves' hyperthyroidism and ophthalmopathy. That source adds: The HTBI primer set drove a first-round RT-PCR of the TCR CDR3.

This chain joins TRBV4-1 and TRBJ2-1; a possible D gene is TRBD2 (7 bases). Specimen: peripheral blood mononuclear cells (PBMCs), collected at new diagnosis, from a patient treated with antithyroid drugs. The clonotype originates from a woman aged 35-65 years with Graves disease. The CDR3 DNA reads TGCGCCAGCAGCCCTGAGGGGAGGGGGGGCCTCAATGAGCAGTTCTTC. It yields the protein CASSPEGRGGLNEQFF.